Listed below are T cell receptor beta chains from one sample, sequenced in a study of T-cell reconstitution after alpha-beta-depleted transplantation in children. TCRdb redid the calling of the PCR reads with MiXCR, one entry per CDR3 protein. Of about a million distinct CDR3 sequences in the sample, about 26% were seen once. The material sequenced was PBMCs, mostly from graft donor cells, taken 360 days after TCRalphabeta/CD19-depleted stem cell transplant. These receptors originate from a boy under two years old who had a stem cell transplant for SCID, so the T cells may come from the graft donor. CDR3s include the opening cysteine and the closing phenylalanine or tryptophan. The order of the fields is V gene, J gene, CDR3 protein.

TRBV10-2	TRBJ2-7	CASSGGLADEQYF
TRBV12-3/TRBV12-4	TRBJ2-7	CASSWGQGYYEQYF
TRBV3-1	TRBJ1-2	CASSQRLNYGYTF
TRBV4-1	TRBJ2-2	CASSQDLQGVSGELFF
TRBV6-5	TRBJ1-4	CASSYSGGWANEKLFF
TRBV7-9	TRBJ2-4	CASSARQGWENIQYF
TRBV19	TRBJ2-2	CASSPEPLAGGTTGELFF
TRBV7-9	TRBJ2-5	CASSSSQVSETQYF
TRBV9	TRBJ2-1	CASSVASGTGGPNEQFF
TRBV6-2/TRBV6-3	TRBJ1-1	CASSFSQGADGAVNTEAFF
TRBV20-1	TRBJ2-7	CSACQGTDFYEQYF
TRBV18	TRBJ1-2	CASSPRTAFNYGYTF
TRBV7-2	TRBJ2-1	CASSLGFRGAHHNEQFF
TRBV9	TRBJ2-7	CASSVGGSPYEQYF
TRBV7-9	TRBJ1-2	CASSWSGRFLGYTF
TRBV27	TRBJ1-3	CASSPRRASGNTIYF
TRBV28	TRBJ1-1	CASSSIDRWNTEAFF
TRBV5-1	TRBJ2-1	CASRQGTGRIYNEQFF
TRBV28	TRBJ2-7	CASSPAAYSYEQYF
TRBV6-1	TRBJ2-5	CASSSTDGISGTQYF
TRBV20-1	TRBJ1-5	CSAVRGALSNQPQHF
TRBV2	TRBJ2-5	CASTLRGAFQETQYF
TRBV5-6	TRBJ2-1	CASSINRAGEQFF
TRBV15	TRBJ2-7	CATSRDNRATYEQYF
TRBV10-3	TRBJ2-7	CAISPRGGRLLVDEQYF
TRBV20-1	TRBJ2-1	CSHGGAGYNEQFF
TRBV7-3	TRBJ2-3	CASSLNSPAGGTDTQYF